The 7 T cell receptor beta chains below all came from one sample that was sequenced in a study of cytomegalovirus exposure and HLA in healthy donors (dated by TCRdb to about 2017). Library preparation employed the immunoSEQ multiplex PCR assay. For the multiplex PCR, a mixture combining 60 forward primers for TCR Vbeta segments and 13 reverse primers for TCR Jbeta segments was used. This is the immuneACCESS table as TCRdb keeps it, with only in-frame sequences that have V and J called. A part of the clones is gone; compared with another copy, unresolved V genes explain less than half, and the rest is unexplained. Here the sample has about 160,000 clones; around 85% occur a single time. 1% of the sample goes to the ten largest clones. The specimen was PBMCs. These receptors were taken from a boy aged 2-9 years in good health and CMV-seronegative.

The CDR3 protein is CASKAGSAYGYTF. The CDR3 coding sequence is TGTGCCAGCAAGGCAGGGTCGGCCTATGGCTACACCTTC. V and J are TRBV28 and TRBJ1-2; D possibly corresponds to TRBD1 (5 bases). The CDR3 sequence is 13 residues long. V lost 7 bases and J lost 4, with 13 bases in between. CDR1 and CDR2 from the germline V gene are MDHEN and SYDVKM.

The chain combines TRBV19 with TRBJ1-3; 9 bases are a match to TRBD1. The CDR3 is made up of 15 amino acids. V lost 5 bases to trimming and J lost 0 bases; unmatched junction nucleotides: 2. Germline lookup yields CDR1 LNHDA and CDR2 SQIVND (reference sequence). DNA of the CDR3: TGTGCCAGTAGTCCGACAGGGGGCTCTGGAAACACCATATATTTT. Protein sequence: CASSPTGGSGNTIYF.

This rearrangement joins TRBV9 to TRBJ1-4; weak D call: TRBD1 (5 bases). Trimming took off 0 bases at V and 8 bases at J, with 14 bases between the two ends. The CDR3 runs 15 residues. Germline V gene sequence: CDR1 SGDLS, CDR2 YYNGEE. The CDR3 is CASSVGVGVREKLFF. Written as DNA, the CDR3 is TGTGCCAGCAGCGTAGGAGTAGGGGTGCGGGAAAAACTGTTTTTT.

J is TRBJ2-2 and V is TRBV30, with D hard to call. The CDR3 runs 11 residues. Deletions cut 4 bases from V and 6 bases from J, with 6 bases between. The germline CDR1 and CDR2 sequences are GTSNPN and SVGIG (reference sequence). CDR3 region: CAWIGPGELFF. Here the CDR3 DNA reads TGTGCCTGGATTGGGCCCGGGGAGCTGTTTTTT.

This chain connects TRBV13 to TRBJ2-2, with 8 bases aligning to TRBD2. CDR1 PRHDT and CDR2 FYEKMQ come from the germline V gene (reference sequence). V lost 5 bases and J lost 6; bases outside the gene matches: 11. There are 16 residues in the CDR3. Written as DNA, the CDR3 is TGTGCCAGCAGCCCCCCGGGGGGGGAATGGGCCGGGGAGCTGTTTTTT. Translated, it gives CASSPPGGEWAGELFF.

This chain uses TRBV10-3 with TRBJ1-1, with a tentative D call TRBD1 (5 bases). The V gene's germline CDR1 is ENHRY and CDR2 SYGVKD. This CDR3 comprises 15 residues. Between the trimmed V and J ends, which lost 2 bases and 3 bases, there was a span of 13 bases. The CDR3 DNA is TGTGCCATCAGTGAGGGGTTAACCAGGGACACTGAAGCTTTCTTT. Its translation is CAISEGLTRDTEAFF.

The chain links TRBV5-6 to TRBJ1-6, with 10 bases fitting TRBD1. Germline V gene lookup returns CDR1 SGHDT and CDR2 YYEEEE. The CDR3 has 14 residues. Trimming cost V 1 base and J 9 bases; bases outside gene matches: 1. CDR3 in DNA: TGTGCCAGCAGCTTGAGGGACAGGGGTTCACCCCTCCACTTT. Protein product: CASSLRDRGSPLHF.